These 19 T cell receptor beta chains were sequenced from one sample in a study of regulatory T cells in long-lasting Graves disease. TCR beta libraries were built with iRepertoire HTBI primers and Arm-PCR of CDR3 regions. TCRdb used MiXCR to reprocess the multiplex PCR reads, holding one entry per CDR3 protein. The sample has 700,000 or so distinct CDR3 sequences, about 30% seen once. Time point defined: persistent/refractory GD, antithyroid drugs over 5 years with positive TRAb. Extracted PBMC RNA gave rise to the TCR library. Sequencing was performed on peripheral blood mononuclear cells (PBMCs), taken when the disease was refractory, from a patient treated with antithyroid drugs. Source of these receptors: a female donor with Graves disease.

This chain uses TRBV7-3 with TRBJ1-5, with unresolved D. Germline CDR1 reads SGHTA; CDR2 reads FQGTGA. Trimming cost V 8 bases and J 0 bases, with 5 bases left between them. This CDR3 has 12 residues. Written as DNA, the CDR3 is TGTGCCAGCGGAAATAGCAATCAGCCCCAGCATTTT. This sequence encodes CASGNSNQPQHF.

This clonotype has more than one count but fewer than ten. CDR3 nucleotides: TGTGCCAGCAGTTACAGGGCGGAGGGCTACACCTTC. This gives the protein CASSYRAEGYTF. The chain joins TRBV6-2 or TRBV6-3 to TRBJ1-2; the D is unclear. V lost 2 bases, J lost 8 bases, and 9 bases lay in between. Germline V CDR1 and CDR2: MNHEY, SVGEGT. This CDR3 has 12 amino acids.

The chain combines TRBV6-1 with TRBJ2-6; perhaps TRBD1 as D (6 bases). The V gene lost 4 bases and the J gene lost 1 base, with 17 bases spanning the gap. Germline V gene lookup returns CDR1 MNHNS and CDR2 SASEGT. The length of the CDR3 is 18 residues. CDR3 in amino acids: CASSARDTGNSGANVLTF. The CDR3 DNA is TGTGCCAGCAGTGCCCGGGACACGGGGAATTCTGGGGCCAACGTCCTGACTTTC.

Details on this clonotype: A much larger clone lies a single base off, so this may be a read error. The CDR3 region has the DNA TGTGCTTCTACCGCCGGACCGCAAGAGACCCAGTACTTC. Translation gives CASTAGPQETQYF. V is TRBV6-2 or TRBV6-3 and J is TRBJ2-5; no clear D. The CDR3 extends over 13 amino acids. The V gene's germline CDR1 is MNHEY and CDR2 SVGEGT.

This clonotype came up many times. J is TRBJ2-5 and V is TRBV12-3 or TRBV12-4; a possible D gene is TRBD1 (6 bases). V lost 5 bases and J 2 bases, leaving 12 bases between the germline ends. The length of the CDR3 is 14 residues. Here the CDR3 DNA reads TGTGCCAGCAGTCCGGGGACAATACAAGAGACCCAGTACTTC. Its translation: CASSPGTIQETQYF.

The V call is TRBV10-1, the J call TRBJ1-1; D might be TRBD1 (5 bases). The germline gives CDR1 WNHNN, CDR2 SYGVQD (reference sequence). Trimming took 0 bases from V and 5 from J, leaving 16 bases between them. The CDR3 loop spans 16 amino acids. DNA for the CDR3: TGCGCCAGCAGTGAGTCCATATACAGGTACCGAACTGAAGCTTTCTTT. It is translated as CASSESIYRYRTEAFF.

The chain carries TRBV6-5 and TRBJ1-1, with 8 positions matching TRBD1. Germline lookup yields CDR1 MNHEY and CDR2 SVGAGI. This CDR3 region has 15 residues. V gave up 0 bases and J gave up 8 bases; unmatched junction bases: 8. The CDR3 bases are TGTGCCAGCAGTTACTCCGACAGGGGTAACATGGAAGCTTTCTTT. Its protein is CASSYSDRGNMEAFF.

A few counts support this clonotype. CDR3 in amino acids: CASLSSGANVLTF. CDR3 in DNA: TGTGCTAGTTTATCGTCTGGGGCCAACGTCCTGACTTTC. This chain uses TRBV12-5 with TRBJ2-6; unclear D gene. V lost 8 bases and J 1 base, leaving 6 bases between the germline ends. Germline lookup yields CDR1 LGHNT and CDR2 FRNRAP. The CDR3 length is 13 residues. The complete variable domain, with remaining parts taken from reference TRBV12-5 and TRBJ2-6, reads DARVTQTPRHKVTEMGQEVTMRCQPILGHNTVFWYRQTMMQGLELLAYFRNRAPLDDSGMPKDRFSAEMPDATLATLKIQPSEPRDSAVYFCASLSSGANVLTFGAGSRLTVL.

The chain has TRBV6-5 and TRBJ2-7; D may be TRBD2 (5 bases). The germline V gene has CDR1 MNHEY and CDR2 SVGAGI. The CDR3 covers 16 residues. Between the trimmed V and J ends, which lost 2 bases and 1 base, there was a span of 15 bases. The CDR3 sequence is CASSYLVPADSYEQYF. The CDR3 coding sequence is TGTGCCAGCAGTTACCTAGTCCCAGCGGATTCCTACGAGCAGTACTTC.

The chain is built from TRBV20-1 and TRBJ1-1, with 7 bases lining up with TRBD1. With V trimmed by 0 bases and J by 1 base, 5 bases remained unmatched. This CDR3 contains 15 residues. Germline V gene lookup returns CDR1 DFQATT and CDR2 SNEGSKA (reference sequence). The CDR3 reads CSARDLTGSNTEAFF. CDR3 nucleotide sequence: TGCAGTGCTAGAGATCTGACAGGGTCGAACACTGAAGCTTTCTTT.

This clonotype was picked up many times. The J gene is TRBJ1-1, the V gene TRBV30, with D unresolved. CDR3 size: 12 residues. CDR1 GTSNPN and CDR2 SVGIG come from the germline V gene (reference sequence). V lost 5 bases, J lost 5 bases, and 12 bases lay in between. The CDR3 loop is CAWQMTRTEAFF. In DNA form, the CDR3 reads TGTGCCTGGCAGATGACGAGGACTGAAGCTTTCTTT.

This clonotype came up a few times. The rearrangement uses TRBV6-2 or TRBV6-3 and TRBJ1-6; D perhaps matches TRBD1 (5 bases). CDR1 and CDR2 from the germline V gene are MNHEY and SVGEGT. The CDR3 loop spans 15 amino acids. The V end lost 2 bases, the J end lost 10 bases, and 15 bases lay between the germline ends. The CDR3 loop is CASSYVQGATSPLHF. For the CDR3, the DNA is TGTGCCAGCAGTTACGTTCAGGGAGCAACCTCACCCCTCCACTTT.

In its sample, this clonotype was seen a few times. The chain recombines TRBV6-1 with TRBJ1-1; 10 bases match TRBD1. After removal of 2 bases from V and 4 bases from J, the junction contained 1 base not matched to a gene. The germline gives CDR1 MNHNS, CDR2 SASEGT. This CDR3 has 14 amino acids. The CDR3 loop reads CASSERDRGTEAFF. CDR3 nucleotide sequence: TGTGCCAGCAGTGAACGGGACAGGGGCACTGAAGCTTTCTTT.

The chain joins TRBV11-2 to TRBJ2-2; 8 bases line up with TRBD1. The CDR3 has 19 residues. Losses at the gene ends were 1 base for V and 1 base for J; bases not matched to a gene: 11. Germline loops: CDR1 SGHAT, CDR2 FQNNGV. Written as DNA, the CDR3 is TGTGCCAGCAGCTTAGTAAATCTGAGGACAGGGATGAACACCGGGGAGCTGTTTTTT. Translation gives CASSLVNLRTGMNTGELFF.

The rearrangement joins TRBV5-1 to TRBJ2-1; TRBD2 matches 11 bases. The ends lost 1 base at V and 9 bases at J; junction bases unmatched: 6. This CDR3 contains 15 residues. In germline, CDR1 is SGHRS, CDR2 YFSETQ. In DNA form, the CDR3 reads TGCGCCAGCAGCTTGACTAGCGGGAGCGTAAGTGAGCAGTTCTTC. Protein sequence: CASSLTSGSVSEQFF.

The rearrangement links TRBV6-1 to TRBJ2-5; 8 bases match TRBD1. CDR3 size: 14 residues. Germline CDR1 MNHNS, CDR2 SASEGT. After removal of 6 bases from V and 5 bases from J, the junction contained 8 bases not matched to a gene. For the CDR3, the DNA is TGTGCCAGCAGAACCACAGGGGGAGTTGAGACCCAGTACTTC. Its protein is CASRTTGGVETQYF.

J is TRBJ1-1 and V is TRBV19; 9 bases are a match to TRBD1. Germline-derived CDR1 and CDR2 are LNHDA and SQIVND (reference sequence). The CDR3 covers 15 residues. The J segment lost 1 base and the V segment lost 7 bases, leaving 7 bases of the junction unmatched. The CDR3 region is CASIPAGQGNTEAFF. CDR3 coding DNA: TGTGCCAGTATCCCAGCGGGACAGGGGAACACTGAAGCTTTCTTT.

The chain employs TRBV13 and TRBJ2-7, with 7 bases lining up with TRBD2. The V gene's germline CDR1 is PRHDT and CDR2 FYEKMQ (reference sequence). With V trimmed by 5 bases and J by 0 bases, 7 bases remained unmatched. This CDR3 has 15 residues. The CDR3 region is CASSRSGYASYEQYF. In DNA, the CDR3 is TGTGCCAGCAGCCGTAGCGGGTACGCCTCCTACGAGCAGTACTTC.

A note on this clonotype: Being one base from a much bigger clone, this may be a read error. The chain couples TRBV12-3 or TRBV12-4 to TRBJ1-5, with D possibly being TRBD1 (6 bases). There are 15 residues in the CDR3. The CDR3 reads CAGSSGGQSNQPQHF. CDR3 bases: TGTGCCGGCAGTTCCGGGGGGCAGAGCAATCAGCCCCAGCATTTT.